The 15 T cell receptor beta chains below all came from one sample that was sequenced in a study of CD8+ T cells in alopecia areata. RNA was extracted and reverse transcribed into cDNA as the sequencing template. Clones were read by immunoSEQ multiplex PCR, and TCRdb kept only the in-frame ones, dropping some. There are about 190,000 clones in the sample; 60% to 70% occur only once, and roughly 0.7% lies in the top ten. The treatment denotes: oral pan-JAK inhibitor, 5-10 mg twice daily. Specimen: CD4+ T cells sorted from blood, collected at week 4, from a patient treated with tofacitinib. The receptor source for this set is a human donor with alopecia areata.

The chain links TRBV30 to TRBJ1-2; tentative D call: TRBD1 (5 bases). The CDR3 has 14 residues. Deletions cut 2 bases from V and 7 bases from J, with 17 bases between. CDR1 and CDR2 from the germline V gene are GTSNPN and SVGIG (reference sequence). The chain's CDR3 is CAWSWTPSGGGYTF. The CDR3 nucleotides are TGTGCCTGGAGTTGGACCCCTTCGGGGGGTGGCTACACCTTC. The full variable domain, completed using reference TRBV30 and TRBJ1-2, is SQTIHQWPATLVQPVGSPLSLECTVEGTSNPNLYWYRQAAGRGLQLLFYSVGIGQISSEVPQNLSASRPQDRQFILSSKKLLLSDSGFYLCAWSWTPSGGGYTFGSGTRLTVV.

V and J are TRBV2 and TRBJ2-7; D unresolved. Germline V gene sequence: CDR1 SNHLY, CDR2 FYNNEI. The CDR3 length is 12 residues. The germline V and J ends were trimmed by 6 bases and 8 bases, with 14 bases remaining between them. CDR3 sequence: CASSQVSRKQYF. In DNA, the CDR3 is TGTGCCAGCAGCCAAGTGTCTCGCAAGCAGTACTTC.

In DNA form, the CDR3 reads TGTGCCAGCAGCTTCATAGCGGGAGTAAACTACGAGCAGTACTTC. Residues: CASSFIAGVNYEQYF. The gene calls are TRBV11-1 and TRBJ2-7, with TRBD2 matching 9 bases. The CDR3 spans 15 residues. Germline V gene data show CDR1 as SGHAT and CDR2 as FQDESV (reference sequence). After removal of 3 bases from V and 3 bases from J, the junction contained 6 bases not matched to a gene. Full variable domain (remainder filled in from reference TRBV11-1 and TRBJ2-7): EAEVAQSPRYKITEKSQAVAFWCDPISGHATLYWYRQILGQGPELLVQFQDESVVDDSQLPKDRFSAERLKGVDSTLKIQPAELGDSAMYLCASSFIAGVNYEQYFGPGTRLTVT.

This clone was seen more than once but under ten times. This chain uses TRBV2 with TRBJ2-5; D uncertain. The CDR3 runs to 12 residues. Trimming pared 5 bases from V and 4 bases from J, leaving 8 bases between. CDR1 is SNHLY and CDR2 is FYNNEI in the germline V gene. The CDR3 spells CASSTLRETQYF. The CDR3 DNA is TGTGCCAGCAGTACCTTGAGAGAGACCCAGTACTTC.

The chain joins TRBV7-2 to TRBJ2-5, with unresolved D. The V end was cut by 4 bases, the J end by 5 bases, with 11 bases between. Germline CDR1 SGHTA, CDR2 FQGNSA. The CDR3 length is 13 residues. This CDR3 is CASSSYNAETQYF. CDR3 nucleotides: TGTGCCAGCAGCTCCTACAATGCGGAGACCCAGTACTTC.

The rearrangement links TRBV29-1 to TRBJ1-4, with D possibly being TRBD1 (6 bases). CDR1 is SQVTM and CDR2 is ANQGSEA in the germline V gene. The CDR3 consists of 12 residues. The germline V and J ends were trimmed by 4 bases and 6 bases, with 9 bases remaining between them. CDR3 protein: CSVGQGYEKLFF. In DNA form, the CDR3 reads TGCAGCGTTGGGCAGGGGTATGAAAAACTGTTTTTT.

The chain recombines TRBV19 with TRBJ1-1; D gene unclear. The CDR3 is 13 amino acids. Germline lookup yields CDR1 LNHDA and CDR2 SQIVND (reference sequence). V lost 6 bases and J 6 bases, leaving 14 bases between the germline ends. CDR3 sequence reads: CASSPVESAEAFF. CDR3 bases: TGTGCCAGTAGCCCCGTGGAATCGGCTGAAGCTTTCTTT.

The chain has TRBV7-8 and TRBJ2-3; TRBD2 agrees at 8 bases. The V gene end was trimmed by 1 base and the J gene end by 4 bases; junction bases not matched to a gene: 7. The CDR3 sequence is 16 residues long. Germline CDR1 SGHVS, CDR2 FQNEAQ. CDR3 in amino acids: CASSLDLLAGPDTQYF. In nucleotides, the CDR3 is TGTGCCAGCAGCTTAGACCTGTTAGCGGGACCAGATACGCAGTATTTT.

The chain combines TRBV30 with TRBJ2-1, with D unclear. Germline CDR1 reads GTSNPN; CDR2 reads SVGIG (reference sequence). V lost 4 bases and J lost 4, with 17 bases in between. The CDR3 spans 15 residues. CDR3 loop: CAWKPNGKAYNEQFF. DNA of the CDR3: TGTGCCTGGAAACCGAATGGAAAAGCGTACAATGAGCAGTTCTTC.

In this sample, this clone turned up a few times. V and J are TRBV29-1 and TRBJ2-7, with 7 nucleotides matching TRBD1. The CDR3 has 12 residues. Trimming removed 7 bases from V and 2 bases from J; junction bases left unmatched: 5. Per germline, CDR1 SQVTM and CDR2 ANQGSEA. CDR3 loop: CSATTGPYEQYF. Written as DNA, the CDR3 is TGCAGCGCCACGACAGGGCCCTACGAGCAGTACTTC.

Only a few counts were recorded for this clone. The chain uses TRBV29-1 and TRBJ2-2; D is ambiguous. The CDR3 has 12 amino acids. V was shortened by 5 bases and J by 1 base, with 5 bases between the two germline ends. Germline V lookup: CDR1 SQVTM, CDR2 ANQGSEA. Here the CDR3 reads CSVPGNTGELFF. As DNA, the CDR3 is TGCAGCGTTCCCGGGAACACCGGGGAGCTGTTTTTT.

V gene TRBV7-9 combines with J gene TRBJ2-3, with D possibly matching TRBD2 (5 bases). V gave up 5 bases and J gave up 7 bases, with 19 bases separating them. This CDR3 is built from 15 residues. Germline CDR1 reads SEHNR; CDR2 reads FQNEAQ (reference sequence). CDR3: CASSGILTTTHTQYF. The CDR3, as DNA: TGTGCCAGCAGCGGGATCTTGACTACTACTCATACGCAGTATTTT.

The CDR3: CASSLAPPPGRGDHEQYF. The DNA of the CDR3 is TGCGCCAGCAGCTTGGCACCCCCACCCGGGCGAGGGGACCACGAGCAGTACTTC. The chain couples TRBV5-1 to TRBJ2-7; either TRBD1 or TRBD2 may fit D (5 bases each). Between the trimmed V and J ends, which lost 0 bases and 5 bases, there was a span of 24 bases. The CDR3 has 18 residues. Germline V gives CDR1 SGHRS, CDR2 YFSETQ.

The chain recombines TRBV28 with TRBJ2-1; possibly TRBD2 for D (7 bases). The CDR3 length is 16 residues. Germline assignment: CDR1 MDHEN and CDR2 SYDVKM. V lost 7 bases, J lost 6 bases, and 22 bases lay in between. CDR3 sequence (DNA): TGTGCCAGCACCAGGGCGGGGGCTCTAAGTGTCAATGAGCAGTTCTTC. It yields the protein CASTRAGALSVNEQFF.

This clone came up a few times. This chain connects TRBV7-2 to TRBJ1-1, with D hard to call. There are 14 residues in the CDR3. Trimming cost V 5 bases and J 7 bases, with 17 bases left between them. Germline CDR1 and CDR2: SGHTA and FQGNSA. The CDR3 spells CASSAQRGSDEAFF. The CDR3 nucleotides are TGTGCCAGCAGCGCTCAAAGAGGGTCGGATGAAGCTTTCTTT.